Presented here are 21 T cell receptor beta chains from one specimen sequenced in a study of OX40 agonist ivuxolimab in advanced cancers. The protocol was immunoSEQ multiplex PCR, while the TCRdb copy is restricted to in-frame clones and leaves out a portion. The table includes about 90,000 clones, 75% to 95% detected once. This sample comprised CD4+ or CD8+ T cells sorted from blood, obtained in a trial of the OX40 agonist ivuxolimab. The origin of the receptors is an adult with an advanced solid tumor such as melanoma, head and neck, liver or kidney cancer.

The chain links TRBV5-1 to TRBJ2-1; 8 bases fit TRBD2. The CDR3 has 16 amino acids. V dropped 1 base and J dropped 5; count of bases not matched to a gene: 8. Germline V gene sequence: CDR1 SGHRS, CDR2 YFSETQ. CDR3 sequence (DNA): TGCGCCAGCAGCTTGCCGAGCGGGAGCTCAAACAATGAGCAGTTCTTC. Amino acid sequence: CASSLPSGSSNNEQFF.

V gene TRBV5-1 combines with J gene TRBJ1-3; D ambiguous. The CDR3 loop spans 14 amino acids. The germline V gene has CDR1 SGHRS and CDR2 YFSETQ. V was shortened by 4 bases and J by 2 bases, with 10 bases between the two germline ends. The CDR3 region has the DNA TGCGCCAGCAGCCTACTTGACGCTGGAAACACCATATATTTT. This gives the protein CASSLLDAGNTIYF.

The sample holds one count of this clone. V and J are TRBV7-2 and TRBJ1-4; 7 positions agree with TRBD1. The CDR3 spans 14 residues. The germline CDR1 and CDR2 sequences are SGHTA and FQGNSA. V trimming: 2 bases; J trimming: 7 bases; junction bases outside the gene matches: 4. CDR3 protein: CASSLFGTAEKLFF. DNA of the CDR3: TGTGCCAGCAGCTTATTTGGGACAGCTGAAAAACTGTTTTTT.

This clone was observed a single time. The rearrangement uses TRBV6-4 and TRBJ2-3, with D maybe TRBD2 (5 bases). CDR1 MRHNA and CDR2 SNTAGT come from the germline V gene. The CDR3 sequence is 17 residues long. The V end was cut by 8 bases, the J end by 0 bases, with 21 bases between. In DNA, the CDR3 is TGTGCCAGCTCCCCGAGTAGTTGGGAGCGGAGCACAGATACGCAGTATTTT. It encodes CASSPSSWERSTDTQYF.

This clone was detected only once. One end of the junction fails to match germline, which may point to a read error. The CDR3 reads CASSLGGGNEQFF. The DNA of the CDR3 is TGTGCTAGCAGCTTGGGGGGGGGAAATGAGCAGTTCTTC. V gene TRBV7-7 combines with J gene TRBJ2-1; TRBD2 agrees at 7 bases. This CDR3 contains 13 residues. Germline lookup yields CDR1 SSHAT and CDR2 FNYEAQ (reference sequence).

The CDR3 coding sequence is TGTGCCAGCAGCGCCTGGGGGGGGGAAGCCACTGAAGCTTTCTTT. It is translated as CASSAWGGEATEAFF. The chain joins TRBV7-2 to TRBJ1-1, with D perhaps TRBD1 (5 bases). This CDR3 is 15 amino acids long. Trimming stripped 5 bases from V and 4 bases from J, with 17 bases between. Looked up from germline, CDR1 is SGHTA and CDR2 is FQGNSA.

The gene calls are TRBV29-1 and TRBJ2-2; 8 bases align to TRBD2. After removal of 6 bases from V and 0 bases from J, the junction contained 3 bases not matched to a gene. Germline assignment: CDR1 SQVTM and CDR2 ANQGSEA. The CDR3 consists of 14 residues. The CDR3, as DNA: TGCAGCGTGTTAGCGGGAACGAACACCGGGGAGCTGTTTTTT. It encodes CSVLAGTNTGELFF.

The chain is built from TRBV5-1 and TRBJ2-1; 11 bases line up with TRBD2. Per germline, CDR1 SGHRS and CDR2 YFSETQ. This CDR3 has 16 residues. The V gene end was trimmed by 1 base and the J gene end by 10 bases; junction bases not matched to a gene: 10. The CDR3 sequence is CASSLRTSGSLGEQFF. As DNA, the CDR3 is TGCGCCAGCAGCTTGAGGACTAGCGGGTCCCTAGGGGAGCAGTTCTTC.

The V and J genes are TRBV6-1 and TRBJ2-7; no firm D call. V was cut by 5 bases and J by 7 bases, with 9 bases left in between. CDR3 length equals 11 residues. Germline V gives CDR1 MNHNS, CDR2 SASEGT. CDR3 loop: CASSSSWEQYF. The CDR3 DNA is TGTGCCAGCAGTTCCTCGTGGGAGCAGTACTTC.

The chain couples TRBV27 to TRBJ2-1; 8 bases match TRBD2. The germline CDR1 and CDR2 sequences are MNHEY and SMNVEV (reference sequence). V gave up 8 bases and J gave up 8 bases; unmatched junction bases: 11. CDR3 length: 14 amino acids. CDR3 protein: CASVPSGWGHEQFF. Written as DNA, the CDR3 is TGTGCCAGCGTACCTAGCGGGTGGGGGCATGAGCAGTTCTTC.

The genes are TRBV19 and TRBJ1-1, with 10 bases lining up with TRBD1. The CDR3 runs to 18 residues. Germline loops: CDR1 LNHDA, CDR2 SQIVND (reference sequence). V shed 3 bases and J 4 bases; nucleotides not matched to a gene: 14. This CDR3 is CASSMTGGAEGRSTEAFF. CDR3 DNA: TGTGCCAGTAGTATGACAGGGGGCGCAGAAGGTCGGAGCACTGAAGCTTTCTTT.

This chain connects TRBV5-1 to TRBJ2-7; 9 bases map to TRBD2. The CDR3 has 17 residues. After removal of 4 bases from V and 1 base from J, the junction contained 12 bases not matched to a gene. CDR1 SGHRS and CDR2 YFSETQ come from the germline V gene. For the CDR3, the DNA is TGCGCCAGCAGCCTCGCGGCTAGCGGGATGGGGTCCTACGAGCAGTACTTC. Translated: CASSLAASGMGSYEQYF.

Details on this clone: This sample includes further DNA sequences coding for the same CDR3. The chain has TRBV9 and TRBJ2-7; D is undetermined. Germline values: CDR1 SGDLS, CDR2 YYNGEE. The length of the CDR3 is 15 residues. Trimming took off 0 bases at V and 2 bases at J, with 12 bases between the two ends. The CDR3 sequence: CASSVGGGLTYEQYF. The DNA of the CDR3 is TGTGCCAGCAGCGTAGGGGGTGGGTTGACCTACGAGCAGTACTTC.

The chain recombines TRBV14 with TRBJ2-3; D is ambiguous. Trimming took 5 bases from V and 3 from J, leaving 12 bases between them. This CDR3 is 14 amino acids long. Per the germline V gene, CDR1 is SGHDN and CDR2 is FVKESK. The CDR3 protein is CASSESSFTDTQYF. The CDR3 DNA is TGTGCCAGCAGCGAATCTAGTTTTACAGATACGCAGTATTTT.

The chain combines TRBV11-2 with TRBJ2-3, with D possibly being TRBD2 (6 bases). Trimming took off 5 bases at V and 6 bases at J, with 21 bases between the two ends. Germline V gives CDR1 SGHAT, CDR2 FQNNGV. There are 16 residues in the CDR3. CDR3 in DNA: TGTGCCAGCAGCCCGCTCGGGGGACTCTTTGGGGATACGCAGTATTTT. It is translated as CASSPLGGLFGDTQYF.

The chain uses TRBV19 and TRBJ2-7; TRBD1 or TRBD2 may be the D gene (5 bases each). V was shortened by 1 base and J by 3 bases, with 13 bases between the two germline ends. The germline CDR1 and CDR2 sequences are LNHDA and SQIVND (reference sequence). The CDR3 sequence is 15 residues long. CDR3 sequence reads: CASSIAPGTFYEQYF. CDR3 sequence (DNA): TGTGCCAGTAGTATAGCACCAGGGACCTTCTACGAGCAGTACTTC.

V gene TRBV5-1 combines with J gene TRBJ2-2, with 14 bases lining up with TRBD2. The germline V gene encodes CDR1 SGHRS and CDR2 YFSETQ. This CDR3 is 17 amino acids long. V dropped 5 bases and J dropped 4; count of bases not matched to a gene: 7. The CDR3 protein is CASSSGTSGRVTGELFF. The CDR3 DNA reads TGCGCCAGCAGTTCAGGGACTAGCGGGAGAGTCACCGGGGAGCTGTTTTTT.

The chain combines TRBV18 with TRBJ2-2; D remains ambiguous. Germline lookup yields CDR1 KGHSH and CDR2 LQKENI. This CDR3 has 13 residues. V shed 3 bases and J shed 2 bases, with 4 bases lying between them. CDR3 nucleotides: TGTGCCAGCTCACCTGGAAACACCGGGGAGCTGTTTTTT. It translates to CASSPGNTGELFF.

The chain uses TRBV11-3 and TRBJ2-3; 7 bases map to TRBD2. This CDR3 region has 14 residues. Germline V gene data show CDR1 as SGHNT and CDR2 as YENEEA. V shed 5 bases, J shed 4 bases, and the junction held 6 bases outside the gene matches. CDR3 loop: CASSPGLEPDTQYF. CDR3 DNA sequence: TGTGCCAGCAGCCCAGGACTAGAACCAGATACGCAGTATTTT.

The J gene is TRBJ2-2, the V gene TRBV5-1; 7 nucleotides match TRBD1. V was clipped by 4 bases and J by 0 bases; unmatched bases: 9. From germline, CDR1 is SGHRS and CDR2 YFSETQ. The CDR3 loop spans 17 amino acids. CDR3 loop: CASSPHETGTNTGELFF. In nucleotides, the CDR3 is TGCGCCAGCAGCCCACACGAGACAGGGACGAACACCGGGGAGCTGTTTTTT.

The chain uses TRBV2 and TRBJ1-3, with a weak D call TRBD1 (5 bases). This CDR3 contains 15 residues. CDR1 is SNHLY, CDR2 FYNNEI, per germline. V was shortened by 1 base and J by 5 bases, with 12 bases between the two germline ends. Here the CDR3 DNA reads TGTGCCAGCAGTGAAGAAGGGGCTGGGAGAAACACCATATATTTT. It specifies CASSEEGAGRNTIYF.